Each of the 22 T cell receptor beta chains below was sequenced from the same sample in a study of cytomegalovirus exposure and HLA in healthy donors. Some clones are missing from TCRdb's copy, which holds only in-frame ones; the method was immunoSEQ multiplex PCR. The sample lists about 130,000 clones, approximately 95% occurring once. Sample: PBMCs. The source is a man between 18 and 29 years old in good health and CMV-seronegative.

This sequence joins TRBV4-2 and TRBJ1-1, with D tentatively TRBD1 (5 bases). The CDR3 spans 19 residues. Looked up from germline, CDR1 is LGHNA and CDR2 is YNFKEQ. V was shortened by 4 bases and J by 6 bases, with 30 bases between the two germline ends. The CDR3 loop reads CASSPPRRAGERSMAEAFF. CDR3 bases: TGTGCCAGCAGCCCCCCTCGACGGGCGGGGGAAAGAAGTATGGCTGAAGCTTTCTTT.

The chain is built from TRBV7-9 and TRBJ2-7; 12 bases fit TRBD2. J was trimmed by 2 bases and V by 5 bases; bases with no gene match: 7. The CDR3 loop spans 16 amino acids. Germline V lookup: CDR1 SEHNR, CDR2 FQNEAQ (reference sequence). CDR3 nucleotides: TGTGCCAGCAGCCCTATACTAGCGGGAGGAACCTACGAGCAGTACTTC. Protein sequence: CASSPILAGGTYEQYF.

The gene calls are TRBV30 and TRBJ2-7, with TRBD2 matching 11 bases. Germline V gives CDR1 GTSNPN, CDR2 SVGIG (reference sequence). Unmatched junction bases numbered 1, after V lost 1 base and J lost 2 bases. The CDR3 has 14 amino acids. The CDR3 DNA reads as TGTGCCTGGAGTGCGGGACTAGCGGCCTACGAGCAGTACTTC. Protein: CAWSAGLAAYEQYF.

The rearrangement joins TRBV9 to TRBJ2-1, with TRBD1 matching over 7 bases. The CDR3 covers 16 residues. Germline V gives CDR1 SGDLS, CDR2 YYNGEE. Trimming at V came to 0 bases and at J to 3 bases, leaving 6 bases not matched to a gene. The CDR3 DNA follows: TGTGCCAGCAGCGTAGCAGGGACAGAGGGCTACAATGAGCAGTTCTTC. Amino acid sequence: CASSVAGTEGYNEQFF.

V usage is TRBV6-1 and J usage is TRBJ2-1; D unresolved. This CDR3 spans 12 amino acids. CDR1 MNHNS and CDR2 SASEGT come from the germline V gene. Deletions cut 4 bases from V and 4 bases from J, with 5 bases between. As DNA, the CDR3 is TGTGCCAGCAGTGTCTCTTACAATGAGCAGTTCTTC. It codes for CASSVSYNEQFF.

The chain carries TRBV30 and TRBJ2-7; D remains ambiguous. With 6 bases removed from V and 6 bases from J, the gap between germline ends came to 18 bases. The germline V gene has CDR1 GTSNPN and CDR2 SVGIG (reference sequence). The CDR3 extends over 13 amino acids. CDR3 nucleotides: TGTGCCTGTGCGGCAGTCTCCCTTCCCGAGCAGTACTTC. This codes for CACAAVSLPEQYF.

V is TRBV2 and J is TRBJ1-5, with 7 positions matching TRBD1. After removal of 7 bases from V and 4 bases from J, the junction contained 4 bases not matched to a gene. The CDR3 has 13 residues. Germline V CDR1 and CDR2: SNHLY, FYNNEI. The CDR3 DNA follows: TGTGCCAGCAATGACAGGGCGAATCAGCCCCAGCATTTT. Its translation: CASNDRANQPQHF.

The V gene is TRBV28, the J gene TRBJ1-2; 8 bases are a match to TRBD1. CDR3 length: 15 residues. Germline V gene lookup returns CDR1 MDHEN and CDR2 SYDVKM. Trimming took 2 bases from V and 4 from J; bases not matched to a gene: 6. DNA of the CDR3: TGTGCCAGCAGTTTAGGACAGGGAACCTTCTATGGCTACACCTTC. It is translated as CASSLGQGTFYGYTF.

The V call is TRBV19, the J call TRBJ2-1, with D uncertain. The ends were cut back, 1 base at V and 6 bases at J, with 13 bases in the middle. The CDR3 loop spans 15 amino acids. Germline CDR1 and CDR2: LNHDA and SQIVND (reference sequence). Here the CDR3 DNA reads TGTGCCAGTAGTATAGGGGCAGGTATGGGCAATGAGCAGTTCTTC. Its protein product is CASSIGAGMGNEQFF. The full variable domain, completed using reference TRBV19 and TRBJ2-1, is DGGITQSPKYLFRKEGQNVTLSCEQNLNHDAMYWYRQDPGQGLRLIYYSQIVNDFQKGDIAEGYSVSREKKESFPLTVTSAQKNPTAFYLCASSIGAGMGNEQFFGPGTRLTVL.

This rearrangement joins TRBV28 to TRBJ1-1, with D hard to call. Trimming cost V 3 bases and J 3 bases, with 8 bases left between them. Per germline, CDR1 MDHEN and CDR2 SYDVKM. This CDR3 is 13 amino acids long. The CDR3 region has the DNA TGTGCCAGCAGTTTCAGGCCTGACACTGAAGCTTTCTTT. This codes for CASSFRPDTEAFF.

CDR3 in amino acids: CAFQGEPPFNYGYTF. The CDR3 coding sequence is TGTGCCTTCCAGGGGGAGCCTCCCTTTAACTATGGCTACACCTTC. The genes are TRBV30 and TRBJ1-2; 7 bases map to TRBD1. The J segment lost 1 base and the V segment lost 7 bases, leaving 12 bases of the junction unmatched. The CDR3 is made up of 15 amino acids. The V gene's germline CDR1 is GTSNPN and CDR2 SVGIG (reference sequence).

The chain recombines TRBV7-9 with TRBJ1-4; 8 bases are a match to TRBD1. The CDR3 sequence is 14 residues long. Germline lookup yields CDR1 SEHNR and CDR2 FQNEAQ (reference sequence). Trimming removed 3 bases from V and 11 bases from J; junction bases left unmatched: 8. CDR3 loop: CASSFTTGVGKLFF. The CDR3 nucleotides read TGTGCCAGCAGCTTTACGACAGGGGTGGGCAAACTGTTTTTT.

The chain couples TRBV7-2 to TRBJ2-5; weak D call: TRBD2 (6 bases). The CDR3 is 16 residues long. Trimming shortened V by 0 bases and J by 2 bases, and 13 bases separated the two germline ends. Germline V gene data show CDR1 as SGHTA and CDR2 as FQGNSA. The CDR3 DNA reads TGTGCCAGCAGCTTAGCGGAGGGAGGCGGTCAAGAGACCCAGTACTTC. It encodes CASSLAEGGGQETQYF.

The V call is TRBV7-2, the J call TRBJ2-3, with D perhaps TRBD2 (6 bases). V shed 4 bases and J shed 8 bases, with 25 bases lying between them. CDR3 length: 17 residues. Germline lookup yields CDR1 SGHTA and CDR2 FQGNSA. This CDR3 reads CASSSTHGTGVWGTQYF. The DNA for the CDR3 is TGTGCCAGCAGCTCCACGCACGGGACTGGCGTTTGGGGTACGCAGTATTTT.

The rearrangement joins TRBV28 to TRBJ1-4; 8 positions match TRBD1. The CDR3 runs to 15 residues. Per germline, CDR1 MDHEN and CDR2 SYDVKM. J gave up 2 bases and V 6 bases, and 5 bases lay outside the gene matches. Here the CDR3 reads CASSAYRGTNEKLFF. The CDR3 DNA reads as TGTGCCAGCAGCGCTTACAGGGGGACTAATGAAAAACTGTTTTTT.

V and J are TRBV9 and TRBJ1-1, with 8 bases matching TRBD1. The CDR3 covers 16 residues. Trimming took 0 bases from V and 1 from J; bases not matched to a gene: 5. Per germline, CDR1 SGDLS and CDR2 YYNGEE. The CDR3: CASSVAGGGPNTEAFF. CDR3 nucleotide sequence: TGTGCCAGCAGCGTAGCAGGGGGCGGTCCGAACACTGAAGCTTTCTTT. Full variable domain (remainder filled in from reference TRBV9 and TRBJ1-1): DSGVTQTPKHLITATGQRVTLRCSPRSGDLSVYWYQQSLDQGLQFLIQYYNGEERAKGNILERFSAQQFPDLHSELNLSSLELGDSALYFCASSVAGGGPNTEAFFGQGTRLTVV.

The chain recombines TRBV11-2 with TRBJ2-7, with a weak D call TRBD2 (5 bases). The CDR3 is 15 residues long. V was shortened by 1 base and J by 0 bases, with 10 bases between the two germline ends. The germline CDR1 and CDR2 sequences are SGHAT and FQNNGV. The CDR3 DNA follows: TGTGCCAGCAGCTTAGGGCTAGCAGACTCCTACGAGCAGTACTTC. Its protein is CASSLGLADSYEQYF. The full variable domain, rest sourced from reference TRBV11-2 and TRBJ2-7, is EAGVAQSPRYKIIEKRQSVAFWCNPISGHATLYWYQQILGQGPKLLIQFQNNGVVDDSQLPKDRFSAERLKGVDSTLKIQPAKLEDSAVYLCASSLGLADSYEQYFGPGTRLTVT.

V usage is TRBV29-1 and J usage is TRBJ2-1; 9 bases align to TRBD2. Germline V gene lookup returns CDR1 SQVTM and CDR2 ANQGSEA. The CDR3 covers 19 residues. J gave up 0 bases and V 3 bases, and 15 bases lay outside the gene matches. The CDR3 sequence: CSVEPTPILSGGSYNEQFF. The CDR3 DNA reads TGCAGCGTTGAGCCCACCCCCATCCTTAGCGGGGGCTCCTACAATGAGCAGTTCTTC.

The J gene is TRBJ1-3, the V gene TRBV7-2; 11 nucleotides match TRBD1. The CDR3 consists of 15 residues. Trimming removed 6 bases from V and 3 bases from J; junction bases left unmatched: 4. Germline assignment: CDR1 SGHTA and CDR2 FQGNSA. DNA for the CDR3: TGTGCCAGCAGGGAAGGGACAGGGGGTGGAAACACCATATATTTT. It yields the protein CASREGTGGGNTIYF.

CDR3 loop: CASSPGEPVTDTQYF. In DNA, the CDR3 is TGTGCCAGCAGCCCGGGGGAGCCAGTCACGGATACGCAGTATTTT. The chain joins TRBV7-6 to TRBJ2-3; D possibly corresponds to TRBD2 (6 bases). V was shortened by 5 bases and J by 6 bases, with 18 bases between the two germline ends. This CDR3 spans 15 amino acids. CDR1 SGHVS and CDR2 FNYEAQ come from the germline V gene.

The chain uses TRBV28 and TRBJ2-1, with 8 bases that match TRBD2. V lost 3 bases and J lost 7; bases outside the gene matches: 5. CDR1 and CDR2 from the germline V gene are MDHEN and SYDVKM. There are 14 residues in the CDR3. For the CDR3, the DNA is TGTGCCAGCAGTTTCGGCAGCGGGAGAAATGAGCAGTTCTTC. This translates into CASSFGSGRNEQFF.

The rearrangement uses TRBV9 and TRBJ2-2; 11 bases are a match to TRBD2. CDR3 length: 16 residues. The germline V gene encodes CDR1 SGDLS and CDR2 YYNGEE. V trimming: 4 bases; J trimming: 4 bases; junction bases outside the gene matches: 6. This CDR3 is CASSRGGTSGTGELFF. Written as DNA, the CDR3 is TGTGCCAGCAGCCGTGGGGGGACTAGCGGCACCGGGGAGCTGTTTTTT. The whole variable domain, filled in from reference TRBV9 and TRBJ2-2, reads DSGVTQTPKHLITATGQRVTLRCSPRSGDLSVYWYQQSLDQGLQFLIQYYNGEERAKGNILERFSAQQFPDLHSELNLSSLELGDSALYFCASSRGGTSGTGELFFGEGSRLTVL.